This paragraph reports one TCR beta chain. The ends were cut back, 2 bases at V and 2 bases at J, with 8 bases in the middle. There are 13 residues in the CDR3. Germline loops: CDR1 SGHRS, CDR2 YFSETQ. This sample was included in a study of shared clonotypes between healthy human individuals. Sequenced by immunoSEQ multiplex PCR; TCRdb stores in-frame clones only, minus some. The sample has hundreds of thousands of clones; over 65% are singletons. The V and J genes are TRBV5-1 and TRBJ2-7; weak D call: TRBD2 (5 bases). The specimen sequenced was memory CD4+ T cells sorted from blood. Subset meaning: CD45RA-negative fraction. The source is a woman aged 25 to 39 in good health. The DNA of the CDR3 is TGCGCCAGCAGCTTACTAGTCGCCTACGAGCAGTACTTC. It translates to CASSLLVAYEQYF.